This T cell receptor beta chain was profiled in a study of identifying expanded T cells in peripheral blood. Findings of the study overall: About 1.2 clones differed between technical replicates, versus roughly 17 and 20 over time.

CDR1 and CDR2 from the germline V gene are LNHNV and YYDKDF (reference sequence). The CDR3 has 15 residues. V dropped 5 bases and J dropped 2 bases, with 15 bases sitting between them. Collection occurred without any documented infections or immune events in donors. Notes on this clone: The antigen is not known.

The repertoire was sequenced with immunoSEQ multiplex PCR; TCRdb's copy has only in-frame clones and lacks some. The repertoire holds about 91,000 clones, with 88% as singletons. The chain links TRBV15 to TRBJ1-1; no firm D call. The sequence derives from a person aged 18 to 75 in good health. Sequenced: blood. The CDR3 spells CATSLRRSGNTEAFF. CDR3 sequence (DNA): TGTGCCACCAGCCTCCGAAGGTCAGGAAACACTGAAGCTTTCTTT. The full variable domain, completed using reference TRBV15 and TRBJ1-1, is DAMVIQNPRYQVTQFGKPVTLSCSQTLNHNVMYWYQQKSSQAPKLLFHYYDKDFNNEADTPDNFQSRRPNTSFCFLDIRSPGLGDTAMYLCATSLRRSGNTEAFFGQGTRLTVV.